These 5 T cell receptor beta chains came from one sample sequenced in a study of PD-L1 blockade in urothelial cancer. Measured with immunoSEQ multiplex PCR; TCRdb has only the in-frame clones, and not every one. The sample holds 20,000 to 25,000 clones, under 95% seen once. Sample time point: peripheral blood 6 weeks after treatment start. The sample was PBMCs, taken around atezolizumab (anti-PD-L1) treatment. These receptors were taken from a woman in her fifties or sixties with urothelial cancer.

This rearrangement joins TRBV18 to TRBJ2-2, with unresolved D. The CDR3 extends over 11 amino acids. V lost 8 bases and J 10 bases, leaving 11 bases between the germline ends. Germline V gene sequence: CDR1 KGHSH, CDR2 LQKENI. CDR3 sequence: CASRQGAELFF. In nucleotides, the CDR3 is TGTGCCAGCCGACAAGGCGCGGAGCTGTTTTTT.

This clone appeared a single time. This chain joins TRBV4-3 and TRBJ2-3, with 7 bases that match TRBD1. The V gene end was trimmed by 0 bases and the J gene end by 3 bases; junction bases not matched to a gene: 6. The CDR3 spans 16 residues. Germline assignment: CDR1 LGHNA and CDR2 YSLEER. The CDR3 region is CASSQELGQATDTQYF. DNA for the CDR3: TGCGCCAGCAGCCAAGAACTAGGACAGGCTACAGATACGCAGTATTTT.

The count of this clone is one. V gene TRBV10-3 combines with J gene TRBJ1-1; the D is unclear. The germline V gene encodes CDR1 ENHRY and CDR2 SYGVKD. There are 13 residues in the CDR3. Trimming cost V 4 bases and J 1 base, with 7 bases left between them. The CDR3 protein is CAISAGWNTEAFF. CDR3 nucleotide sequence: TGTGCCATCAGTGCAGGTTGGAACACTGAAGCTTTCTTT.

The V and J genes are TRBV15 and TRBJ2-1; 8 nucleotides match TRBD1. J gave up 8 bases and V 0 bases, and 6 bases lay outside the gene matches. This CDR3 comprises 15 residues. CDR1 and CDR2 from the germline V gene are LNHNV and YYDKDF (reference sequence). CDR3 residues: CATSREGRGPDEQFF. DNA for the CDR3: TGTGCCACCAGCAGAGAGGGCAGGGGGCCCGATGAGCAGTTCTTC.

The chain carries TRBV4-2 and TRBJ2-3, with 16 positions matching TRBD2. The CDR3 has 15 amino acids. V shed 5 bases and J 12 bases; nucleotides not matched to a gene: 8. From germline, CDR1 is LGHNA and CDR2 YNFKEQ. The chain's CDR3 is CASSSGLAGGPLQYF. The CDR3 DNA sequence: TGTGCCAGCAGCTCGGGACTAGCGGGGGGGCCGTTACAGTATTTT.